The present T cell receptor (beta chain) was sequenced within a study of CD8 T cells in Susac syndrome. Sequencing of TCR beta covered CD8+ and CD4+ T cells obtained from blood. RNA in amounts of roughly 0.5 to 1 ug was reverse transcribed with random hexamers. TCRdb passed the immunoSEQ multiplex PCR reads through MiXCR, listing each CDR3 protein once. The sample has 100,000 to 150,000 distinct CDR3 sequences, over 75% seen once. The CDR3 consists of 14 residues. Per the germline V gene, CDR1 is DFQATT and CDR2 is SNEGSKA (reference sequence). J gave up 3 bases and V 5 bases, and 5 bases lay outside the gene matches. This clonotype was counted a single time.

Sequencing was done on a sample of CD8+ T cells from PBMCs. This receptor was identified in a human donor with multiple sclerosis. The chain carries TRBV20-1 and TRBJ2-1; 9 nucleotides match TRBD1. CDR3 nucleotides: TGCAGTGCTCCCCGGGACAGGGACTACAATGAGCAGTTCTTC. It translates to CSAPRDRDYNEQFF.